The 29 T cell receptor beta chains below come from one sample, sequenced in a study of blood T cell repertoires in COVID-19. Repertoires were generated with immunoSEQ multiplex PCR, while TCRdb's copy carries only in-frame clones and drops some. This repertoire shows about 160,000 clones, 81% found once; its top ten account for about a tenth. What was sequenced was peripheral blood. The receptors here all came from a human donor in a cohort sampled during active COVID-19.

The rearrangement uses TRBV6-5 and TRBJ1-2; 7 nucleotides line up with TRBD1. V was clipped by 6 bases and J by 8 bases; unmatched bases: 3. This CDR3 has 11 residues. In germline, CDR1 is MNHEY, CDR2 SVGAGI. The CDR3 spells CASRRGGGYTF. The CDR3 DNA follows: TGTGCCAGCAGGAGAGGGGGCGGCTACACCTTC.

This clone has just one count. This chain uses TRBV10-2 with TRBJ1-2; D unclear. V shed 8 bases and J shed 4 bases, with 14 bases lying between them. CDR1 is WSHSY and CDR2 is SAAADI in the germline V gene. The CDR3 has 13 residues. The CDR3 loop is CASRDTRFYGYTF. The CDR3 nucleotides read TGCGCCAGCCGAGACACAAGATTCTATGGCTACACCTTC.

CDR3 protein: CASSVDSSYEQYF. The CDR3 nucleotides read TGTGCCAGCTCCGTGGACAGCTCCTACGAGCAGTACTTC. The chain is built from TRBV18 and TRBJ2-7, with D perhaps matching TRBD1 (6 bases). V lost 6 bases and J lost 0, with 9 bases in between. Germline-derived CDR1 and CDR2 are KGHSH and LQKENI. The CDR3 loop spans 13 amino acids.

This clone was observed a few times. The V call is TRBV4-3, the J call TRBJ1-2; 10 nucleotides match TRBD1. The germline V gene encodes CDR1 LGHNA and CDR2 YSLEER. Germline trimming cut 5 bases from V and 7 bases from J; bases unmatched to any gene: 10. This CDR3 comprises 15 residues. CDR3 residues: CASSSFGQGVFGYTF. As DNA, the CDR3 is TGCGCCAGCAGCAGTTTCGGACAGGGGGTGTTTGGCTACACCTTC.

The gene calls are TRBV13 and TRBJ1-1; 10 bases line up with TRBD1. The CDR3 runs to 16 residues. V gave up 5 bases and J gave up 0 bases; unmatched junction bases: 6. CDR1 and CDR2 from the germline V gene are PRHDT and FYEKMQ (reference sequence). CDR3 in amino acids: CASSPRQGALNTEAFF. In DNA form, the CDR3 reads TGTGCCAGCAGCCCCCGACAGGGGGCGCTGAACACTGAAGCTTTCTTT.

The rearrangement links TRBV7-9 to TRBJ1-1; 8 bases fit TRBD1. The CDR3 spans 13 residues. Looked up from germline, CDR1 is SEHNR and CDR2 is FQNEAQ (reference sequence). J was trimmed by 4 bases and V by 7 bases; bases with no gene match: 5. The CDR3 protein is CASIGQGGTEAFF. DNA for the CDR3: TGTGCCAGCATCGGACAGGGTGGCACTGAAGCTTTCTTT.

This clone has just a few counts. V usage is TRBV19 and J usage is TRBJ1-5; D remains unclear. Trimming took off 5 bases at V and 3 bases at J, with 8 bases between the two ends. CDR1 and CDR2 from the germline V gene are LNHDA and SQIVND (reference sequence). The CDR3 spans 13 residues. DNA of the CDR3: TGTGCCAGTAGTGCAAGCCTCAATCAGCCCCAGCATTTT. It codes for CASSASLNQPQHF.

The J gene is TRBJ2-7, the V gene TRBV30, with a possible D match to TRBD2 (6 bases). With 0 bases removed from V and 1 base from J, the gap between germline ends came to 13 bases. There are 15 residues in the CDR3. Germline V lookup: CDR1 GTSNPN, CDR2 SVGIG (reference sequence). The CDR3: CAWSVAGRLSYEQYF. CDR3 DNA: TGTGCCTGGAGTGTAGCAGGGAGGCTTTCCTACGAGCAGTACTTC.

The gene calls are TRBV7-9 and TRBJ1-1; 8 nucleotides agree with TRBD1. The ends lost 5 bases at V and 0 bases at J; junction bases unmatched: 5. The CDR3 spans 15 residues. CDR1 is SEHNR, CDR2 FQNEAQ, per germline (reference sequence). This CDR3 is CASSTSGGLNTEAFF. CDR3 in DNA: TGTGCCAGCAGCACTTCAGGGGGCCTGAACACTGAAGCTTTCTTT. The full variable domain, rest sourced from reference TRBV7-9 and TRBJ1-1, is DTGVSQNPRHKITKRGQNVTFRCDPISEHNRLYWYRQTLGQGPEFLTYFQNEAQLEKSRLLSDRFSAERPKGSFSTLEIQRTEQGDSAMYLCASSTSGGLNTEAFFGQGTRLTVV.

The chain combines TRBV12-5 with TRBJ2-1, with TRBD2 as a possible D gene (6 bases). There are 16 residues in the CDR3. V lost 0 bases, J lost 7 bases, and 16 bases lay in between. The germline gives CDR1 LGHNT, CDR2 FRNRAP. The CDR3 region is CASGLVQLAARNEQFF. In nucleotides, the CDR3 is TGTGCTAGTGGTTTGGTACAACTAGCCGCCAGGAATGAGCAGTTCTTC.

This clone was counted once. The V and J genes are TRBV24-1 and TRBJ2-1; the match to TRBD2 covers 13 bases. The ends lost 10 bases at V and 8 bases at J; junction bases unmatched: 4. Germline V gene sequence: CDR1 KGHDR, CDR2 SFDVKD. The CDR3 covers 13 residues. This chain's CDR3 is CATGTSGVYEQFF. DNA for the CDR3: TGTGCCACAGGGACTAGCGGGGTATATGAGCAGTTCTTC.

The gene calls are TRBV20-1 and TRBJ2-7; TRBD1 matches 9 bases. The CDR3 runs to 11 residues. Trimming at V came to 6 bases and at J to 8 bases, leaving 5 bases not matched to a gene. Germline V gives CDR1 DFQATT, CDR2 SNEGSKA (reference sequence). The CDR3 DNA reads TGCAGTGCCGAGACAGGGGGTCAGCAGTACTTC. This sequence encodes CSAETGGQQYF.

This rearrangement joins TRBV18 to TRBJ2-1; 10 nucleotides match TRBD2. The CDR3 has 14 residues. The ends lost 3 bases at V and 8 bases at J; junction bases unmatched: 4. Germline lookup yields CDR1 KGHSH and CDR2 LQKENI. This CDR3 is CASSPSSGSDEQFF. CDR3 coding DNA: TGTGCCAGCTCACCCTCTAGCGGGAGTGATGAGCAGTTCTTC. Filled out from reference TRBV18 and TRBJ2-1, the complete variable domain reads NAGVMQNPRHLVRRRGQEARLRCSPMKGHSHVYWYRQLPEEGLKFMVYLQKENIIDESGMPKERFSAEFPKEGPSILRIQQVVRGDSAAYFCASSPSSGSDEQFFGPGTRLTVL.

CDR3 protein: CASSIAGLNSPLHF. The CDR3 DNA is TGTGCCAGTAGTATTGCAGGGTTGAATTCACCCCTCCACTTT. This chain links TRBV19 with TRBJ1-6; a weak D match, TRBD1 (5 bases). Germline V gene data show CDR1 as LNHDA and CDR2 as SQIVND (reference sequence). This CDR3 has 14 residues. Trimming removed 3 bases from V and 7 bases from J, with 10 bases in between.

This clone was detected once. This chain uses TRBV14 with TRBJ1-1, with a tentative D call TRBD1 (5 bases). CDR1 is SGHDN, CDR2 FVKESK, per germline. The CDR3 covers 14 residues. V was trimmed by 1 base and J by 6 bases, leaving 12 bases between them. In DNA form, the CDR3 reads TGTGCCAGCAGCCAAGCAGGGCAATCGGCTGAAGCTTTCTTT. Its translation is CASSQAGQSAEAFF.

The chain combines TRBV21-1 with TRBJ2-3; the DNA was not compared with TRBD1, the D call given in the table. TRBV21-1 is a listed pseudogene. This CDR3 has 16 amino acids. CDR3 sequence: CASSTRTDNPPDTQYF. The CDR3 DNA reads as TGTGCCAGCAGCACCCGGACAGATAACCCCCCAGATACGCAGTATTTT.

This clone was observed a single time. The V and J genes are TRBV18 and TRBJ2-2; tentative D call: TRBD2 (6 bases). Trimming removed 8 bases from V and 1 base from J, with 11 bases in between. Germline CDR1 is KGHSH and CDR2 is LQKENI. This CDR3 spans 14 amino acids. CDR3 sequence: CASSNGGNTGELFF. The CDR3 coding sequence is TGTGCCAGCAGTAACGGGGGGAACACCGGGGAGCTGTTTTTT.

The genes are TRBV2 and TRBJ1-2; D is undetermined. Trimming removed 4 bases from V and 2 bases from J, with 8 bases in between. The germline CDR1 and CDR2 sequences are SNHLY and FYNNEI. This CDR3 region has 13 residues. CDR3 amino acids: CASSVPGNYGYTF. The CDR3 DNA follows: TGTGCCAGCAGTGTCCCGGGGAACTATGGCTACACCTTC.

The V and J genes are TRBV11-2 and TRBJ1-1; possible D gene TRBD1, 6 bases. Trimming cost V 5 bases and J 2 bases, with 12 bases left between them. CDR1 and CDR2 (germline): SGHAT, FQNNGV. This CDR3 contains 14 residues. The CDR3 loop is CASSVAGVNTEAFF. The DNA for the CDR3 is TGTGCCAGCAGCGTTGCAGGGGTAAACACTGAAGCTTTCTTT.

The chain combines TRBV30 with TRBJ2-3; 9 bases match TRBD1. CDR1 and CDR2 from the germline V gene are GTSNPN and SVGIG (reference sequence). The CDR3 is 15 amino acids. Losses at the gene ends were 2 bases for V and 4 bases for J; bases not matched to a gene: 7. The CDR3, as DNA: TGTGCCTGGAGTTTGGTGGGACAGGGATCAGATACGCAGTATTTT. Residues: CAWSLVGQGSDTQYF.

The chain has TRBV5-6 and TRBJ2-7; tentative D call: TRBD2 (6 bases). Germline CDR1 is SGHDT and CDR2 is YYEEEE. There are 16 residues in the CDR3. The germline V and J ends were trimmed by 0 bases and 2 bases, with 15 bases remaining between them. CDR3 protein: CASSLVGGVFTYEQYF. The DNA of the CDR3 is TGTGCCAGCAGCTTGGTCGGAGGGGTTTTCACCTACGAGCAGTACTTC.

The chain employs TRBV27 and TRBJ1-1; D is uncertain. The CDR3 is 13 residues long. CDR1 and CDR2 from the germline V gene are MNHEY and SMNVEV (reference sequence). Trimming removed 4 bases from V and 1 base from J, with 7 bases in between. CDR3 amino acids: CASSSSANTEAFF. The CDR3 DNA follows: TGTGCCAGCAGTTCATCGGCGAACACTGAAGCTTTCTTT.

The chain has TRBV14 and TRBJ1-6; TRBD1 matches at 8 bases. This CDR3 has 16 residues. The junction had 7 bases not matched to a gene; V was cut back by 5 bases and J by 4 bases. The germline V gene encodes CDR1 SGHDN and CDR2 FVKESK. CDR3 amino acids: CASSIGQGTYNSPLHF. DNA of the CDR3: TGTGCCAGCAGCATCGGACAGGGAACTTATAATTCACCCCTCCACTTT.

V is TRBV18 and J is TRBJ1-1; D gene ambiguous. The V end was cut by 0 bases, the J end by 8 bases, with 10 bases between. The CDR3 spans 13 residues. From germline, CDR1 is KGHSH and CDR2 LQKENI. CDR3 DNA: TGTGCCAGCTCACCACCGATCGGAGGGGAAGCTTTCTTT. It translates to CASSPPIGGEAFF.

This chain links TRBV11-2 with TRBJ2-1; TRBD2 matches 7 bases. From germline, CDR1 is SGHAT and CDR2 FQNNGV. The CDR3 covers 16 residues. V shed 2 bases, J shed 3 bases, and the junction held 7 bases outside the gene matches. The CDR3 sequence is CASSLHWEGGYNEQFF. DNA for the CDR3: TGTGCCAGCAGCTTACACTGGGAGGGCGGCTACAATGAGCAGTTCTTC.

V is TRBV6-5 and J is TRBJ1-1; 8 nucleotides agree with TRBD1. V lost 6 bases and J lost 0; bases outside the gene matches: 3. The CDR3 has 14 residues. Germline V gives CDR1 MNHEY, CDR2 SVGAGI. The CDR3 DNA reads TGTGCCAGCAGGGCGACAGGGGTGAACACTGAAGCTTTCTTT. Encoded protein: CASRATGVNTEAFF.

The chain is built from TRBV14 and TRBJ1-4, with no clear D. Germline CDR1 reads SGHDN; CDR2 reads FVKESK. V was trimmed by 5 bases and J by 7 bases, leaving 14 bases between them. This CDR3 is 14 amino acids long. The CDR3 sequence is CASSVSLPGEKLFF. The CDR3 DNA reads as TGTGCCAGCAGCGTGAGTCTACCAGGTGAAAAACTGTTTTTT.

The chain joins TRBV25-1 to TRBJ2-7; D is unclear. The CDR3 extends over 13 amino acids. Trimming took off 4 bases at V and 6 bases at J, with 13 bases between the two ends. The germline CDR1 and CDR2 sequences are MGHDK and SYGVNS. CDR3 nucleotides: TGTGCCAGCAGTGGTACAGTTCCCGCCGAGCAGTACTTC. Translation gives CASSGTVPAEQYF.

This chain uses TRBV10-1 with TRBJ2-3, with D possibly being TRBD1 (7 bases). Trimming took off 3 bases at V and 7 bases at J, with 17 bases between the two ends. The CDR3 spans 15 residues. Germline CDR1 and CDR2: WNHNN and SYGVQD (reference sequence). CDR3: CASSDPTRGLNTQYF. The CDR3 nucleotides are TGCGCCAGCAGTGACCCGACTAGGGGGCTAAATACGCAGTATTTT.